A single T cell receptor beta chain is shown here with its context. Its antigen is undetermined. The record originates from a study of OX40 agonist ivuxolimab in advanced cancers. Assay: immunoSEQ multiplex PCR; the TCRdb copy retains only in-frame clones and omits some. The table shows tens of thousands of clones, with more than 70% occurring only once. Trimming pared 4 bases from V and 0 bases from J, leaving 6 bases between. Germline V lookup: CDR1 MNHNS, CDR2 SASEGT. This CDR3 is built from 13 residues. Study-wide findings and caveats: Doses of 0.1 to 3.0 mg/kg were accompanied by clonal expansion of CD4+ and CD8+ blood T cells by week 6.

This clonotype originated in an adult with an advanced solid tumor such as melanoma, head and neck, liver or kidney cancer. The sample consisted of CD4+ or CD8+ T cells sorted from blood, taken in a trial of the OX40 agonist ivuxolimab. The chain recombines TRBV6-1 with TRBJ1-1; tentative D call: TRBD1 (6 bases). This CDR3 is CASSGTVNTEAFF. The CDR3, as DNA: TGTGCCAGCAGTGGGACAGTGAACACTGAAGCTTTCTTT.